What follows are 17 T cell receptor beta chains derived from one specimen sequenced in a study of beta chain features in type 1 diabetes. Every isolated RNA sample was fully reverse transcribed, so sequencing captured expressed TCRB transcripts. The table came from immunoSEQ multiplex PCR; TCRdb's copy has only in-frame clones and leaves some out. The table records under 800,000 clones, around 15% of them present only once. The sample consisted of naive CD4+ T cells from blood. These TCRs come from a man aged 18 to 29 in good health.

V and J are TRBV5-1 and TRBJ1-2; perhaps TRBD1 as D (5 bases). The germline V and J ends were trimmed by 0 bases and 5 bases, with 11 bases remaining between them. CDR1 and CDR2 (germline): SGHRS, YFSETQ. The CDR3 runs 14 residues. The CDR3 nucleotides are TGCGCCAGCAGCTTGGAAGGGGTTCGGTATGGCTACACCTTC. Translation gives CASSLEGVRYGYTF.

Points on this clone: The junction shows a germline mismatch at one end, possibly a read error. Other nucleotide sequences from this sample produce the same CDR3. CDR3 in DNA: TGCGCCAGCAGCCCCCACTCACTCTCCTCCTACGAGCAGTACTTC. Translating gives CASSPHSLSSYEQYF. The rearrangement uses TRBV11-2 and TRBJ2-7; D is ambiguous. CDR1 and CDR2 (germline): SGHAT, FQNNGV. There are 15 residues in the CDR3.

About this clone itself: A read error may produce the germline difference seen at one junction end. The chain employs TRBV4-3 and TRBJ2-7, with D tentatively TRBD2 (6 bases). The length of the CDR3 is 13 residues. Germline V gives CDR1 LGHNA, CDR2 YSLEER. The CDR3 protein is CASSQDGLPLEFF. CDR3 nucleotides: TGCGCCAGCAGCCAAGATGGACTACCCCTAGAGTTCTTC.

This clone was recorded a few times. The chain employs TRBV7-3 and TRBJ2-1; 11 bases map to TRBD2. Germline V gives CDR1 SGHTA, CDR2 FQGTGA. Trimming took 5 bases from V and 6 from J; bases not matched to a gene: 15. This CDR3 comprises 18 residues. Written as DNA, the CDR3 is TGTGCCAGCAGCCCACTAAAATTGACTAGCGGGGAGAGCAATGAGCAGTTCTTC. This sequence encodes CASSPLKLTSGESNEQFF.

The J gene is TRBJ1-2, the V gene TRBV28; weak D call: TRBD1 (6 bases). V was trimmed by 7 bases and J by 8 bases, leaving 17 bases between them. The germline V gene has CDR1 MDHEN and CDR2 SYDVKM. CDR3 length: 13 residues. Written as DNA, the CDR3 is TGTGCCAGCACCCATGGGGGGGCTGAGGGCTACACCTTC. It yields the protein CASTHGGAEGYTF.

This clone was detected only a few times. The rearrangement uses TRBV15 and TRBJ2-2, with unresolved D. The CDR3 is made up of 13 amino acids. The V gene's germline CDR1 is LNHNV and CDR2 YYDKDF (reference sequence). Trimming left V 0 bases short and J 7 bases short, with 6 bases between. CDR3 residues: CATSRDTIGELFF. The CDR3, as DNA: TGTGCCACCAGCAGAGATACGATCGGGGAGCTGTTTTTT. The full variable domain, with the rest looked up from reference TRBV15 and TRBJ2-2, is DAMVIQNPRYQVTQFGKPVTLSCSQTLNHNVMYWYQQKSSQAPKLLFHYYDKDFNNEADTPDNFQSRRPNTSFCFLDIRSPGLGDTAMYLCATSRDTIGELFFGEGSRLTVL.

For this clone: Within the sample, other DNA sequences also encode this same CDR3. The CDR3 region is CASSLVGGETQYF. CDR3 in DNA: TGTGCCAGCAGCTTAGTGGGAGGGGAGACCCAGTACTTC. The chain has TRBV7-9 and TRBJ2-5; 7 bases are shared with TRBD2. The V and J ends lost 1 base and 5 bases, in that order; junction bases with no gene match: 1. CDR3 length: 13 amino acids. The germline V gene has CDR1 SEHNR and CDR2 FQNEAQ (reference sequence).

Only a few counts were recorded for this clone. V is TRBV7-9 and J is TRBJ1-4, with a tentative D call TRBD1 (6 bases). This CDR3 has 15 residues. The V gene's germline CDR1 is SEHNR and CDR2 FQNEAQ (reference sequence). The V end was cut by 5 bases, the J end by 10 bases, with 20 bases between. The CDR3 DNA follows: TGTGCCAGCAGCCCAAGCCGGGACAAGGTTACAAAACTGTTTTTT. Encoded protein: CASSPSRDKVTKLFF.

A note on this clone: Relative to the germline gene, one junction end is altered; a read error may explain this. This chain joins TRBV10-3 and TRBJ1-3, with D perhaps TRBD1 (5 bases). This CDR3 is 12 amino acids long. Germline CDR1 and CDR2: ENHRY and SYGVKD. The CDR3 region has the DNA TGTGCCATCAGCGAGAGGTCAGGGCTTAAAAATTTT. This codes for CAISERSGLKNF.

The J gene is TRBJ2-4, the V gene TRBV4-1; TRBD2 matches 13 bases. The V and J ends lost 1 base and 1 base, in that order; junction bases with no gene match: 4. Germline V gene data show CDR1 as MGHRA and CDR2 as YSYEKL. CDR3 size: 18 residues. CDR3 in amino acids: CASSQGLAGGSAKNIQYF. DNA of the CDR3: TGCGCCAGCAGCCAAGGACTAGCGGGAGGCTCGGCCAAAAACATTCAGTACTTC.

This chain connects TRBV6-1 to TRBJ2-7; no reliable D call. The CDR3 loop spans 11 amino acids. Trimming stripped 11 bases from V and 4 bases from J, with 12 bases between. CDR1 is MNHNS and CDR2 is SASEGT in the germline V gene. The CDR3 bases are TGTGCCGCCCGTATCAGTTACGAGCAGTACTTC. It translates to CAARISYEQYF.

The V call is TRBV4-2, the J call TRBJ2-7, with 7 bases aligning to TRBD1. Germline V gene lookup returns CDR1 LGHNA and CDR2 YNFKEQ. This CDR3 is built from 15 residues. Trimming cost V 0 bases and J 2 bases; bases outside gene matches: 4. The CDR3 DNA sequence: TGTGCCAGCAGCCAAGATGACAGGGCACCCTACGAGCAGTACTTC. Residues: CASSQDDRAPYEQYF.

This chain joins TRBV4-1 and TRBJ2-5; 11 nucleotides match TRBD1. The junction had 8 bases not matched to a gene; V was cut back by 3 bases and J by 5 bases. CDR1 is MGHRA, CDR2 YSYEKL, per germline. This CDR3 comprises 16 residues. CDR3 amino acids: CASSQSDRGLGETQYF. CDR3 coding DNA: TGCGCCAGCAGCCAGTCGGACAGGGGGCTGGGGGAGACCCAGTACTTC.

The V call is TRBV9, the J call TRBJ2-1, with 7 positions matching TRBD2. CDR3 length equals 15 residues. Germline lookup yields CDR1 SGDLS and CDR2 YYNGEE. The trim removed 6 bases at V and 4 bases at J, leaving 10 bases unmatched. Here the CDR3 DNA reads TGTGCCAGCATCGAGAATAGCGGGCCTTACAATGAGCAGTTCTTC. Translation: CASIENSGPYNEQFF.

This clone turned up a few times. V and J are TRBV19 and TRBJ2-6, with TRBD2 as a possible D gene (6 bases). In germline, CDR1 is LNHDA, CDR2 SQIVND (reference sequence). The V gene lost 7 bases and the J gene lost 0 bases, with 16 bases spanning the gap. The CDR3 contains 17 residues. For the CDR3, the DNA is TGTGCCAGTAAAGTTGGAGGGGCAAACTCTGGGGCCAACGTCCTGACTTTC. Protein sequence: CASKVGGANSGANVLTF.

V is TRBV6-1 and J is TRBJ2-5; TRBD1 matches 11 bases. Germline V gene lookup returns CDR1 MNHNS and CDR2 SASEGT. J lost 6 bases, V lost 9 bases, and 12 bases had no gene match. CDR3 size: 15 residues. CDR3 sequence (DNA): TGTGCCAGTACTACGGACAGGGGGCGCGTTCAGACCCAGTACTTC. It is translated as CASTTDRGRVQTQYF.

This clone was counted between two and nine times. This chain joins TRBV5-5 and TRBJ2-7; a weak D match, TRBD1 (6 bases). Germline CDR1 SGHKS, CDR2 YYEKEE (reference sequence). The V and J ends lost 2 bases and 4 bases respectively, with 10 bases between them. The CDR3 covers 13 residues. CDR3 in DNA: TGTGCCAGCAGCTTAACAGGGTTATACGAGCAGTACTTC. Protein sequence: CASSLTGLYEQYF.